This T cell receptor (beta chain) originates from a study of control samples from healthy donors and cancer patients (dated by TCRdb to 2020 to 2021). The library was made by the immunoSEQ multiplex PCR assay. TCRdb took this table from immuneACCESS and kept in-frame rearrangements with V and J called. Such tables lack part of the clones; where checked against another copy, unresolved V genes explain under half of the gap, and the rest is unexplained. The sample table lists 100,000 to 120,000 clones, 80% to 90% of them with a count of one. The top ten hold less than 15% of the sample. Remarks on this clone: This clone's antigen is unknown. No qualities accompany the bases; no much larger clone lies one base away.

Sequencing was carried out using blood. This clonotype was obtained from a woman between 50 and 59 years old in good health.

The DNA is as follows: TGTGCCAGCAGCCAAGTTGTTGATGGACCCTCGGTTGGGTCACCCCTCCACTTT. It translates as CASSQVVDGPSVGSPLHF. The receptor chain draws on TRBV4-2 and TRBJ1-6; the D gene is not confidently resolved. The germline ends are 23 bases apart after V is trimmed by 1 base and J by 10 bases. CDR1 and CDR2 (LGHNA, YNFKEQ) derive from the germline V gene. The CDR3 starts with the cysteine, ends with the phenylalanine, and has 18 residues. The entry retains the CDR3 DNA only, 54 bases that are in frame from base 1.